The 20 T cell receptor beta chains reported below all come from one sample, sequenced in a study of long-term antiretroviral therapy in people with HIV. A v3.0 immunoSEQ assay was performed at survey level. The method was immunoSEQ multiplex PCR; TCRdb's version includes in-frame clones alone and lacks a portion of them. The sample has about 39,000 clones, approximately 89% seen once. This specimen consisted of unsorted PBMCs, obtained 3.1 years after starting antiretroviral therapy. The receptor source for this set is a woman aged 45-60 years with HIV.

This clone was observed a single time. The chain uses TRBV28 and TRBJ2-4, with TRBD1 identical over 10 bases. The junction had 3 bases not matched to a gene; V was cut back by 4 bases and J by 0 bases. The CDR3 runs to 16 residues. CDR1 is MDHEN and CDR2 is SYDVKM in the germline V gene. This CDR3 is CASSWGQGIAKNIQYF. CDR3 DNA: TGTGCCAGCAGTTGGGGACAGGGGATAGCCAAAAACATTCAGTACTTC. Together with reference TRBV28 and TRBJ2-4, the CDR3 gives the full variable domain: DVKVTQSSRYLVKRTGEKVFLECVQDMDHENMFWYRQDPGLGLRLIYFSYDVKMKEKGDIPEGYSVSREKKERFSLILESASTNQTSMYLCASSWGQGIAKNIQYFGAGTRLSVL.

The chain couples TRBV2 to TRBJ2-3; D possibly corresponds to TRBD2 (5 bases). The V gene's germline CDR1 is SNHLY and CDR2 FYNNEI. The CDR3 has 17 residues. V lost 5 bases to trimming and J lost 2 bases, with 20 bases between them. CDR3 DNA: TGTGCCAGCAGTTCAGAGGAACTAGGATCATTCACAGATACGCAGTATTTT. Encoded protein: CASSSEELGSFTDTQYF.

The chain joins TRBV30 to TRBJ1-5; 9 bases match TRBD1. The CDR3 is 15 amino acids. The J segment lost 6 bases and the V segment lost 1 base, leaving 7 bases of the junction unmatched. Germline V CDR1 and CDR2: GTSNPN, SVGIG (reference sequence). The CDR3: CAWSAGQGGGQPQHF. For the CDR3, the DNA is TGTGCCTGGAGTGCGGGACAGGGAGGCGGTCAGCCCCAGCATTTT.

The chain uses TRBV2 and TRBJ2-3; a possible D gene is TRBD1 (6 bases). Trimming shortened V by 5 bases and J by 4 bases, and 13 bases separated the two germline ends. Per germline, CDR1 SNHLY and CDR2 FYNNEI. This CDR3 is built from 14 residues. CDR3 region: CASSPTGSADTQYF. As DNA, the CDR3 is TGTGCCAGCAGTCCTACAGGGTCGGCAGATACGCAGTATTTT.

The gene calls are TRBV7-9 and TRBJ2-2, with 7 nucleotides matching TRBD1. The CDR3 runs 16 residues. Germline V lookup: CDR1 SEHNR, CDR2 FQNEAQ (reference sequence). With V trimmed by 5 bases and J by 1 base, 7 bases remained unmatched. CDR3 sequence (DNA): TGTGCCAGCAGCCCTACAGGGGACAAGAACACCGGGGAGCTGTTTTTT. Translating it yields CASSPTGDKNTGELFF.

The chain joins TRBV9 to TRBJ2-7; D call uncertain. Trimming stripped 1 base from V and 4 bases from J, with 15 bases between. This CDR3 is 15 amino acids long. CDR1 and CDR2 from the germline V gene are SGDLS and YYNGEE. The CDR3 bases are TGTGCCAGCAGCGTACAGTCGGACGTCGGGTACGAGCAGTACTTC. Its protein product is CASSVQSDVGYEQYF.

The CDR3 reads CASSALGDFSGNTIYF. Here the CDR3 DNA reads TGTGCCAGCAGCGCCCTAGGGGACTTCTCTGGAAACACCATATATTTT. V usage is TRBV9 and J usage is TRBJ1-3; weak D call: TRBD1 (5 bases). The CDR3 loop spans 16 amino acids. Per the germline V gene, CDR1 is SGDLS and CDR2 is YYNGEE. Trimming removed 3 bases from V and 0 bases from J, with 13 bases in between. The whole variable domain, filled in from reference TRBV9 and TRBJ1-3, reads DSGVTQTPKHLITATGQRVTLRCSPRSGDLSVYWYQQSLDQGLQFLIQYYNGEERAKGNILERFSAQQFPDLHSELNLSSLELGDSALYFCASSALGDFSGNTIYFGEGSWLTVV.

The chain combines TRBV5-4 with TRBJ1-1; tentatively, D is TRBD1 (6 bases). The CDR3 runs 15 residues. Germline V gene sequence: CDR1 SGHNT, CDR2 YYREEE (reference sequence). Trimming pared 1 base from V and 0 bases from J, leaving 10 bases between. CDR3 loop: CASSLMAGVNTEAFF. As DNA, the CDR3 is TGTGCCAGCAGCTTGATGGCAGGGGTGAACACTGAAGCTTTCTTT.

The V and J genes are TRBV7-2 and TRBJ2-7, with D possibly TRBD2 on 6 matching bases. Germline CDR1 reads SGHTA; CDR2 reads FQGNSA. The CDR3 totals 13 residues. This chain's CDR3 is CASGPGGGYEQYF. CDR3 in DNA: TGTGCGAGCGGCCCCGGGGGAGGCTACGAGCAGTACTTC.

CDR3 nucleotide sequence: TGTGCCAGCAGCTTAGGGACAGGGTCTTATAGCAATCAGCCCCAGCATTTT. It specifies CASSLGTGSYSNQPQHF. The chain employs TRBV11-2 and TRBJ1-5; 8 bases are a match to TRBD1. The germline V gene encodes CDR1 SGHAT and CDR2 FQNNGV. The CDR3 runs 17 residues. After removal of 1 base from V and 0 bases from J, the junction contained 5 bases not matched to a gene. Looking up the rest from reference TRBV11-2 and TRBJ1-5 gives the full variable domain: EAGVAQSPRYKIIEKRQSVAFWCNPISGHATLYWYQQILGQGPKLLIQFQNNGVVDDSQLPKDRFSAERLKGVDSTLKIQPAKLEDSAVYLCASSLGTGSYSNQPQHFGDGTRLSIL.

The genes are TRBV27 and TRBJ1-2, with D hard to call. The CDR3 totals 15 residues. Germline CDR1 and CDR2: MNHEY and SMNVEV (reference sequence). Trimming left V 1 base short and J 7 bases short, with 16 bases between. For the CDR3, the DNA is TGTGCCAGCAGTTTATATTCGTCGGCAAAGGGTGGCTACACCTTC. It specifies CASSLYSSAKGGYTF.

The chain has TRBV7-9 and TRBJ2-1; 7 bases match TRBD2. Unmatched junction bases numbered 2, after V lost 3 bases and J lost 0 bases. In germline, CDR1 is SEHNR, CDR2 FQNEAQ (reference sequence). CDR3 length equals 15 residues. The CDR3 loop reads CASSLGDYSYNEQFF. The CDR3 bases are TGTGCCAGCAGCTTGGGGGACTACTCCTACAATGAGCAGTTCTTC.

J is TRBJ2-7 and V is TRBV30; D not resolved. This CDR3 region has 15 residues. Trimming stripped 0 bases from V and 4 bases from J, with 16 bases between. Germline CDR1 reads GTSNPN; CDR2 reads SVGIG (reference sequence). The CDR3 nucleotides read TGTGCCTGGAGTGTACAGAGGACGCTGGCGTACGAGCAGTACTTC. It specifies CAWSVQRTLAYEQYF. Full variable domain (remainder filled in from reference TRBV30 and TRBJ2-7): SQTIHQWPATLVQPVGSPLSLECTVEGTSNPNLYWYRQAAGRGLQLLFYSVGIGQISSEVPQNLSASRPQDRQFILSSKKLLLSDSGFYLCAWSVQRTLAYEQYFGPGTRLTVT.

This CDR3 is CSVFSRSVRSHTEAFF. The CDR3 coding sequence is TGCAGCGTTTTTTCCCGGTCGGTCCGGTCCCATACTGAAGCTTTCTTT. This rearrangement joins TRBV29-1 to TRBJ1-1; D call uncertain. CDR1 is SQVTM, CDR2 ANQGSEA, per germline. This CDR3 has 16 amino acids. Between the trimmed V and J ends, which lost 5 bases and 5 bases, there was a span of 24 bases. Full variable domain (remainder filled in from reference TRBV29-1 and TRBJ1-1): SAVISQKPSRDICQRGTSLTIQCQVDSQVTMMFWYRQQPGQSLTLIATANQGSEATYESGFVIDKFPISRPNLTFSTLTVSNMSPEDSSIYLCSVFSRSVRSHTEAFFGQGTRLTVV.

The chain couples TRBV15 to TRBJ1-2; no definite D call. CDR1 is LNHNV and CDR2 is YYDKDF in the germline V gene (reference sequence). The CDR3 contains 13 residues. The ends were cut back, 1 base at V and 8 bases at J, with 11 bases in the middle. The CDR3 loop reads CATSRGASYGYTF. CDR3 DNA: TGTGCCACCAGCAGAGGGGCCAGTTACGGCTACACCTTC.

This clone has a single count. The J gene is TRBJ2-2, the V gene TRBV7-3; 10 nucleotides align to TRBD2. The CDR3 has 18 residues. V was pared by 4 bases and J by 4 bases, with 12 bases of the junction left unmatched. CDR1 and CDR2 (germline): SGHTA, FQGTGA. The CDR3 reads CASSSQPLSGGATGELFF. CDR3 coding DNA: TGTGCCAGCAGCTCCCAACCCCTGAGCGGGGGGGCCACCGGGGAGCTGTTTTTT. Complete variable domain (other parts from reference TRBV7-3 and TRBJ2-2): GAGVSQTPSNKVTEKGKYVELRCDPISGHTALYWYRQSLGQGPEFLIYFQGTGAADDSGLPNDRFFAVRPEGSVSTLKIQRTERGDSAVYLCASSSQPLSGGATGELFFGEGSRLTVL.

The CDR3 loop is CASSYSRAPMNTEAFF. CDR3 coding DNA: TGTGCCAGCAGTTACTCCAGGGCGCCCATGAACACTGAAGCTTTCTTT. The chain carries TRBV6-5 and TRBJ1-1; D is perhaps TRBD1 (5 bases). Trimming removed 0 bases at V and 0 bases at J, with 11 bases between. The CDR3 runs to 16 residues. Germline V gene data show CDR1 as MNHEY and CDR2 as SVGAGI.

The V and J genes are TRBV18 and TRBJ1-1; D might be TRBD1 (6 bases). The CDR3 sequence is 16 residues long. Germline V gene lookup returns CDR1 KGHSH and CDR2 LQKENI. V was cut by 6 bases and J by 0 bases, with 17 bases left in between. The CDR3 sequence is CASSMTGATLNTEAFF. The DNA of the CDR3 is TGTGCCAGCTCGATGACGGGGGCGACTTTGAACACTGAAGCTTTCTTT.

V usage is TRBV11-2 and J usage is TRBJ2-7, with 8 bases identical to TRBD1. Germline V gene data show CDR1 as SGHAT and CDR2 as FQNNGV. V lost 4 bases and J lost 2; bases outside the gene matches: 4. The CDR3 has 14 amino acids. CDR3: CASSWTQGAYEQYF. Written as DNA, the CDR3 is TGTGCCAGCAGCTGGACACAGGGGGCCTACGAGCAGTACTTC.

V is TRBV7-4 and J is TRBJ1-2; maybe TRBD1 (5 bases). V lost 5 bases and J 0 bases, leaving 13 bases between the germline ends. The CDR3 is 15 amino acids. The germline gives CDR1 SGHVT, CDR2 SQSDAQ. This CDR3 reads CASSLMGVANYGYTF. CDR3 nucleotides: TGTGCCAGCAGCCTCATGGGGGTAGCTAACTATGGCTACACCTTC.